This T cell receptor (beta chain) was captured in a study of CD8 T cells in Susac syndrome. Germline trimming cut 3 bases from V and 0 bases from J; bases unmatched to any gene: 8. The CDR3 totals 16 residues. Germline values: CDR1 KGHSH, CDR2 LQKENI. An input of roughly 0.5 to 1 ug of RNA was subjected to reverse transcription using random hexamers. TCRdb recomputed calls from the immunoSEQ multiplex PCR reads with MiXCR, one row per CDR3 protein. The sample lists 150,000 to 180,000 distinct CDR3 sequences, approximately 93% occurring once. The V gene is TRBV18, the J gene TRBJ2-7; 7 bases agree with TRBD1. The sequencing input was CD8+ T cells from PBMCs. This clonotype was sampled from a human donor with multiple sclerosis. In DNA form, the CDR3 reads TGTGCCAGCTCACCTTCGGACAGGACCGACTCCTACGAGCAGTACTTC. Its protein product is CASSPSDRTDSYEQYF.